This entry features one T cell receptor (beta chain) sequence. Its antigen remains unknown. V lost 8 bases and J 7 bases, leaving 17 bases between the germline ends. The CDR3 totals 13 residues. The V gene's germline CDR1 is ENHRY and CDR2 SYGVKD. Primers: 60 Vbeta forward and 13 Jbeta reverse. The repertoire was sequenced with immunoSEQ multiplex PCR; TCRdb's copy has only in-frame clones and lacks some. The sample lists some 150,000 clones; 60% to 70% were seen once. This specimen comes from a study of cytomegalovirus exposure and HLA in healthy donors. Points from the study as a whole: When analyzed later, the rates of TCR association showed variation by HLA locus, with DRB1 the most and HLA-C the fewest. The study listed about 150 cytomegalovirus-associated TCR beta chains. In a later analysis, specific HLA alleles were associated with around 17,000 TCR beta sequences at a 0.05 false discovery rate.

The chain uses TRBV10-3 and TRBJ1-2; D is uncertain. Sequences were obtained from PBMCs. This sequence originates from a woman aged 55 to 70 in good health and CMV-seropositive. The CDR3 nucleotides read TGTGCCATCCCCAGCGTCGGTGATGGTGGCTACACCTTC. Protein sequence: CAIPSVGDGGYTF.